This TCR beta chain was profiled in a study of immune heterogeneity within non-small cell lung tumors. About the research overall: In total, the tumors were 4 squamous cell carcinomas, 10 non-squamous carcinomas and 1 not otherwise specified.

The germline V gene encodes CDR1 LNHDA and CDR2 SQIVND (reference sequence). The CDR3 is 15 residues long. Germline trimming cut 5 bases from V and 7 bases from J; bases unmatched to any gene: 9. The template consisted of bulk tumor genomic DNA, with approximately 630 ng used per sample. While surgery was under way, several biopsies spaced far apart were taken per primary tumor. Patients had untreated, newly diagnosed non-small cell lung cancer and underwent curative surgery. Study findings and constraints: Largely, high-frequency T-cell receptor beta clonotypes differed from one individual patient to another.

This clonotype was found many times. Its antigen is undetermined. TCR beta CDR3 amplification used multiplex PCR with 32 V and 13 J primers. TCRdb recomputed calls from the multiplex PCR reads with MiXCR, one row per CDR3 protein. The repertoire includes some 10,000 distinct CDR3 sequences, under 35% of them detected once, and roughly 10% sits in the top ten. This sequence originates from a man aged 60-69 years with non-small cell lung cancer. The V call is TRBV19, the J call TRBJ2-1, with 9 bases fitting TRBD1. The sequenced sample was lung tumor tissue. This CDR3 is CASSPGTGTGNEQFF. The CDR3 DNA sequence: TGTGCCAGTAGTCCGGGGACAGGGACAGGGAATGAGCAGTTCTTC.